The next 32 T cell receptor beta chains were all read from a single sample in a study of OX40 agonist ivuxolimab in advanced cancers. Clones were read by immunoSEQ multiplex PCR, and TCRdb kept only the in-frame ones, dropping some. Altogether roughly 70,000 clones are present, 86% being singletons, with the ten largest covering 8% to 10%. The sample in question was CD4+ or CD8+ T cells sorted from blood, obtained in a trial of the OX40 agonist ivuxolimab. The receptors originated from an adult with an advanced solid tumor such as melanoma, head and neck, liver or kidney cancer.

This chain connects TRBV2 to TRBJ2-7; maybe TRBD1 (5 bases). The V end was cut by 6 bases, the J end by 6 bases, with 18 bases between. Germline-derived CDR1 and CDR2 are SNHLY and FYNNEI. The CDR3 totals 14 residues. As DNA, the CDR3 is TGTGCCAGCAGGACCATGGACACGCTTGGCGAGCAGTACTTC. Translation gives CASRTMDTLGEQYF. Full variable domain (rest looked up from reference TRBV2 and TRBJ2-7): EPEVTQTPSHQVTQMGQEVILRCVPISNHLYFYWYRQILGQKVEFLVSFYNNEISEKSEIFDDQFSVERPDGSNFTLKIRSTKLEDSAMYFCASRTMDTLGEQYFGPGTRLTVT.

This clone appeared a few times. The chain employs TRBV5-3 and TRBJ1-2; weak D call: TRBD1 (6 bases). TRBV5-3 is an ORF for which the function is uncertain. This CDR3 has 15 amino acids. Trimming cost V 0 bases and J 6 bases, with 15 bases left between them. Written as DNA, the CDR3 is TGTGCCAGAAGCTTGGCGCGGGGGGCGGGTAATGGCTACACCTTC. Its translation is CARSLARGAGNGYTF.

This clone has a handful of counts. The chain combines TRBV30 with TRBJ2-2; D call uncertain. V shed 1 base and J shed 6 bases, with 9 bases lying between them. Germline V gives CDR1 GTSNPN, CDR2 SVGIG (reference sequence). The CDR3 is made up of 13 amino acids. CDR3: CAWSAQDPGELFF. DNA of the CDR3: TGTGCCTGGAGTGCCCAAGATCCCGGGGAGCTGTTTTTT.

The chain recombines TRBV28 with TRBJ1-2; the D is unclear. The germline CDR1 and CDR2 sequences are MDHEN and SYDVKM. The CDR3 length is 12 residues. Trimming left V 7 bases short and J 7 bases short, with 13 bases between. The CDR3 nucleotides read TGTGCCAGCAAGTCAGGTTCGGTTGGCTACACCTTC. Translation gives CASKSGSVGYTF.

This chain connects TRBV6-5 to TRBJ1-6; D gene ambiguous. The CDR3 consists of 15 residues. Germline V gene lookup returns CDR1 MNHEY and CDR2 SVGAGI. V was pared by 2 bases and J by 9 bases, with 14 bases between. The DNA for the CDR3 is TGTGCCAGCAGTTACGATTCCCTTCTGAGTTCACCCCTCCACTTT. Translating it yields CASSYDSLLSSPLHF.

This clone was observed a few times. The chain recombines TRBV6-1 with TRBJ1-5; weak D call: TRBD1 (5 bases). Germline CDR1 and CDR2: MNHNS and SASEGT. Trimming removed 6 bases at V and 7 bases at J, with 13 bases between. The CDR3 runs to 13 residues. The CDR3: CASRMQGDQPQHF. The CDR3 DNA is TGTGCCAGCAGGATGCAGGGCGACCAGCCCCAGCATTTT.

CDR3 sequence (DNA): TGTGCCACCAGCAGAGTGGGCCAAGGCAGGGGAACCTACGAGCAGTACTTC. Translated, it gives CATSRVGQGRGTYEQYF. The rearrangement links TRBV15 to TRBJ2-7; TRBD1 might be the D (6 bases). The CDR3 contains 17 residues. Trimming removed 1 base at V and 2 bases at J, with 18 bases between. CDR1 LNHNV and CDR2 YYDKDF come from the germline V gene (reference sequence).

The CDR3 nucleotides are TGTGCCAGCACCTTACGGACTACCTACAATGAGCAGTTCTTC. Its protein is CASTLRTTYNEQFF. This chain uses TRBV5-4 with TRBJ2-1; tentatively, D is TRBD2 (6 bases). The CDR3 consists of 14 residues. Germline-derived CDR1 and CDR2 are SGHNT and YYREEE (reference sequence). Trimming took off 6 bases at V and 2 bases at J, with 12 bases between the two ends.

This chain connects TRBV7-9 to TRBJ2-7, with 8 positions matching TRBD1. V lost 1 base and J lost 7; bases outside the gene matches: 9. The CDR3 covers 15 residues. The germline CDR1 and CDR2 sequences are SEHNR and FQNEAQ (reference sequence). The CDR3 DNA is TGTGCCAGCAGCTTAGGGGGCAGGGGGCTGAGGGAGCAGTACTTC. Its protein is CASSLGGRGLREQYF.

The chain's CDR3 is CASSYSEKETQYF. The CDR3 DNA sequence: TGTGCCAGCAGTTACTCTGAAAAAGAGACCCAGTACTTC. This sequence joins TRBV6-5 and TRBJ2-5, with no clear D. This CDR3 has 13 amino acids. V was cut by 0 bases and J by 3 bases, with 5 bases left in between. Germline assignment: CDR1 MNHEY and CDR2 SVGAGI.

This clone was recorded only once. The chain employs TRBV7-8 and TRBJ1-1, with 9 bases matching TRBD1. Germline CDR1 SGHVS, CDR2 FQNEAQ. The ends lost 0 bases at V and 4 bases at J; junction bases unmatched: 3. The CDR3 has 15 amino acids. CDR3 protein: CASSLARDRATEAFF. The CDR3 nucleotides are TGTGCCAGCAGCTTAGCGAGGGACAGGGCCACTGAAGCTTTCTTT.

The chain joins TRBV5-6 to TRBJ2-6, with D hard to call. CDR3 size: 11 residues. With 4 bases removed from V and 5 bases from J, the gap between germline ends came to 1 base. Germline assignment: CDR1 SGHDT and CDR2 YYEEEE. CDR3 amino acids: CASSRANVLTF. CDR3 in DNA: TGTGCCAGCAGCCGGGCCAACGTCCTGACTTTC.

The CDR3 here is CASSLAEQKNTEAFF. The CDR3 bases are TGTGCCAGCAGCTTGGCCGAACAGAAAAACACTGAAGCTTTCTTT. V usage is TRBV5-4 and J usage is TRBJ1-1; D remains unclear. CDR1 and CDR2 from the germline V gene are SGHNT and YYREEE (reference sequence). The CDR3 is 15 residues long. Trimming removed 0 bases at V and 2 bases at J, with 11 bases between.

The CDR3 DNA reads TGTGCCAGCAGCCCACGTCAGCGGGCCTCTGACGGGGAGCTGTTTTTT. Protein product: CASSPRQRASDGELFF. V gene TRBV7-9 combines with J gene TRBJ2-2; D possibly corresponds to TRBD2 (6 bases). Deletions cut 5 bases from V and 7 bases from J, with 20 bases between. CDR1 and CDR2 (germline): SEHNR, FQNEAQ (reference sequence). CDR3 length equals 16 residues.

V gene TRBV7-2 combines with J gene TRBJ2-5, with D perhaps assigned TRBD1 or TRBD2 (6 bases each). V lost 1 base and J 5 bases, leaving 11 bases between the germline ends. There are 14 residues in the CDR3. The V gene's germline CDR1 is SGHTA and CDR2 FQGNSA. CDR3 nucleotide sequence: TGTGCCAGCAGCTTAGTTCAGGGGAGGGAGACCCAGTACTTC. This encodes CASSLVQGRETQYF.

This clone came up a few times. The CDR3 DNA reads TGTGCCAGTCAGGACAGCCGACGGGCTGGAAACACCATATATTTT. Residues: CASQDSRRAGNTIYF. The V and J genes are TRBV19 and TRBJ1-3, with D perhaps matching TRBD1 (6 bases). CDR1 LNHDA and CDR2 SQIVND come from the germline V gene (reference sequence). The CDR3 has 15 amino acids. The V end was cut by 8 bases, the J end by 2 bases, with 16 bases between.

The V gene is TRBV19, the J gene TRBJ1-1; D ambiguous. The germline V and J ends were trimmed by 3 bases and 0 bases, with 5 bases remaining between them. The CDR3 extends over 13 amino acids. The germline gives CDR1 LNHDA, CDR2 SQIVND (reference sequence). The CDR3 bases are TGTGCCAGTAGTATCCAGGTGAACACTGAAGCTTTCTTT. Translated: CASSIQVNTEAFF.

The chain links TRBV6-1 to TRBJ1-1, with a possible D match to TRBD1 (6 bases). CDR1 is MNHNS, CDR2 SASEGT, per germline. The ends were cut back, 2 bases at V and 1 base at J, with 14 bases in the middle. There are 16 residues in the CDR3. CDR3 sequence reads: CASSEWGGRKNTEAFF. CDR3 bases: TGTGCCAGCAGTGAATGGGGGGGCAGGAAGAACACTGAAGCTTTCTTT.

This clone was picked up one time. This chain uses TRBV12-5 with TRBJ1-4, with D uncertain. Trimming took off 3 bases at V and 3 bases at J, with 11 bases between the two ends. CDR3 length: 15 amino acids. The germline V gene encodes CDR1 LGHNT and CDR2 FRNRAP. The CDR3 reads CASGFSGIANEKLFF. The CDR3 DNA reads as TGTGCTAGTGGTTTCTCCGGGATCGCTAATGAAAAACTGTTTTTT.

This clone was seen only a few times. DNA of the CDR3: TGTGCCAGCAGCCTAATTCGGGAGACCCAGTACTTC. Its protein product is CASSLIRETQYF. This chain joins TRBV6-1 and TRBJ2-5; D is uncertain. From germline, CDR1 is MNHNS and CDR2 SASEGT. CDR3 length: 12 amino acids. V lost 6 bases to trimming and J lost 5 bases, with 10 bases between them.

The chain is built from TRBV7-2 and TRBJ2-3; D is ambiguous. This CDR3 region has 13 residues. Trimming cost V 3 bases and J 7 bases, with 11 bases left between them. The germline V gene has CDR1 SGHTA and CDR2 FQGNSA. The CDR3 loop is CASSFPAHYTQYF. CDR3 bases: TGTGCCAGCAGCTTCCCTGCTCACTATACGCAGTATTTT.

The chain's CDR3 is CASRLYRGPQYF. CDR3 nucleotides: TGTGCCAGCCGCCTTTACCGGGGCCCGCAGTACTTC. V and J are TRBV6-1 and TRBJ2-7, with D perhaps assigned TRBD1 or TRBD2 (5 bases each). The ends were cut back, 8 bases at V and 9 bases at J, with 17 bases in the middle. The CDR3 totals 12 residues. The germline V gene encodes CDR1 MNHNS and CDR2 SASEGT.

CDR3 sequence (DNA): TGTGCCAGCAGCTTAGATGGACAAGAGACCCAGTACTTC. Its protein is CASSLDGQETQYF. The chain joins TRBV11-2 to TRBJ2-5, with D unresolved. Germline CDR1 and CDR2: SGHAT and FQNNGV. This CDR3 comprises 13 residues. Trimming took off 0 bases at V and 2 bases at J, with 4 bases between the two ends.

The V gene is TRBV7-2, the J gene TRBJ1-4; 10 nucleotides align to TRBD1. Germline CDR1 and CDR2: SGHTA and FQGNSA. J gave up 8 bases and V 5 bases, and 5 bases lay outside the gene matches. This CDR3 contains 14 residues. CDR3 loop: CASSRDRGGEKLFF. As DNA, the CDR3 is TGTGCCAGCAGCCGGGACAGGGGAGGGGAAAAACTGTTTTTT. The entire variable domain, with the rest obtained from reference TRBV7-2 and TRBJ1-4, is as follows: GAGVSQSPSNKVTEKGKDVELRCDPISGHTALYWYRQSLGQGLEFLIYFQGNSAPDKSGLPSDRFSAERTGGSVSTLTIQRTQQEDSAVYLCASSRDRGGEKLFFGSGTQLSVL.

This clone occurred a few times. The chain couples TRBV19 to TRBJ1-2, with TRBD1 identical over 9 bases. The CDR3 consists of 17 residues. CDR1 is LNHDA and CDR2 is SQIVND in the germline V gene (reference sequence). The trim removed 3 bases at V and 3 bases at J, leaving 11 bases unmatched. In DNA, the CDR3 is TGTGCCAGTAGTATCTATTTATCATGGACAGGGGACTATGGCTACACCTTC. Translating it yields CASSIYLSWTGDYGYTF.

This chain joins TRBV5-1 and TRBJ2-1; 13 bases are shared with TRBD2. The V gene end was trimmed by 2 bases and the J gene end by 4 bases; junction bases not matched to a gene: 6. The CDR3 loop spans 17 amino acids. The germline V gene encodes CDR1 SGHRS and CDR2 YFSETQ. The chain's CDR3 is CASSLLAGGPGYNEQFF. The CDR3 DNA follows: TGCGCCAGCAGCTTACTAGCGGGGGGGCCGGGTTACAATGAGCAGTTCTTC.

This rearrangement joins TRBV5-1 to TRBJ2-3; 11 nucleotides line up with TRBD2. The CDR3 contains 14 residues. After removal of 3 bases from V and 4 bases from J, the junction contained 1 base not matched to a gene. In germline, CDR1 is SGHRS, CDR2 YFSETQ. For the CDR3, the DNA is TGCGCCAGCAGCTCTAGCGGGGGGCCAGATACGCAGTATTTT. Translating gives CASSSSGGPDTQYF.

The chain couples TRBV18 to TRBJ1-1; no reliable D call. CDR3 length equals 15 residues. The V end was cut by 5 bases, the J end by 1 base, with 14 bases between. CDR1 KGHSH and CDR2 LQKENI come from the germline V gene. Here the CDR3 DNA reads TGTGCCAGCTCAGGGAATGGACCGGAGAACACTGAAGCTTTCTTT. Its protein is CASSGNGPENTEAFF.

This clone has just one count. This chain links TRBV19 with TRBJ1-5; D gene unclear. The germline V and J ends were trimmed by 5 bases and 4 bases, with 9 bases remaining between them. Germline-derived CDR1 and CDR2 are LNHDA and SQIVND (reference sequence). The CDR3 has 13 residues. As DNA, the CDR3 is TGTGCCAGTAGTGACGACGGAAATCAGCCCCAGCATTTT. This gives the protein CASSDDGNQPQHF.

This chain uses TRBV25-1 with TRBJ1-2; 7 nucleotides match TRBD1. The germline CDR1 and CDR2 sequences are MGHDK and SYGVNS. The CDR3 is made up of 12 amino acids. With 7 bases clipped from V and 5 bases from J, the junction kept 4 bases outside the gene matches. The CDR3 protein is CASTRDSYGYTF. CDR3 DNA: TGTGCCAGCACCCGGGACAGTTATGGCTACACCTTC.

The gene calls are TRBV19 and TRBJ1-2; D is uncertain. V dropped 5 bases and J dropped 8 bases, with 12 bases sitting between them. In germline, CDR1 is LNHDA, CDR2 SQIVND (reference sequence). The CDR3 is 12 amino acids. CDR3 bases: TGTGCCAGTAGTTCCCCGGGCTCCGGCTACACCTTC. Its translation: CASSSPGSGYTF.

This clone was counted once. The gene calls are TRBV11-2 and TRBJ1-2, with 10 bases lining up with TRBD1. Germline V gene sequence: CDR1 SGHAT, CDR2 FQNNGV. This CDR3 is built from 16 residues. Unmatched junction bases numbered 8, after V lost 4 bases and J lost 3 bases. This CDR3 reads CASSSLRDRGYYGYTF. The CDR3 DNA reads as TGTGCCAGCAGCTCGCTCCGGGACAGGGGCTACTATGGCTACACCTTC.